These T cell receptor beta chains were read from a single sample in a study of OX40 agonist ivuxolimab in advanced cancers. Produced via immunoSEQ multiplex PCR; TCRdb's table is partial and in-frame only. The sample holds about 20,000 clones, roughly 83% seen once. The sample here was CD4+ or CD8+ T cells sorted from blood, taken in a trial of the OX40 agonist ivuxolimab. All receptors derive from an adult with an advanced solid tumor such as melanoma, head and neck, liver or kidney cancer. Both conserved end residues are part of each CDR3. D genes are given only for firm matches. Only part of the rows carry a size: once, few, many, or a class if the clone is expanded.

v_gene	d_gene	j_gene	abundance	CDR3nt	CDR3aa
TRBV6-6	TRBD1	TRBJ1-1	.	TGTGCCAGCAGTTACCCCGACAGGGGCGACACTGAAGCTTTCTTT	CASSYPDRGDTEAFF
TRBV29-1	.	TRBJ2-1	once	TGCAGCGCCTTTGCCGGGATCCCCGACGATGAGCAGTTCTTC	CSAFAGIPDDEQFF
TRBV5-4	TRBD1	TRBJ1-2	.	TGTGCCAGCAGCTTGGGCCCCGGGACAGAAAGATACACCTTC	CASSLGPGTERYTF
TRBV7-9	.	TRBJ1-1	.	TGTGCCAGCAGCTTAGAGGGCATGAACACTGAAGCTTTCTTT	CASSLEGMNTEAFF
TRBV2	.	TRBJ1-2	few	TGTGCCAGCACCGAGGAGCGGCAGAACTATGGCTACACCTTC	CASTEERQNYGYTF
TRBV30	.	TRBJ2-1	.	TGTGCCTGGAGTTTCGGAGGGGGTCTCTACAATGAGCAGTTCTTC	CAWSFGGGLYNEQFF
TRBV30	.	TRBJ2-7	.	TGTGCCTGGAATGACCCCTATGGGGGATCGGCGTTTGAGCAGTACTTC	CAWNDPYGGSAFEQYF
TRBV27	.	TRBJ2-6	.	TGTGCCAGCAGTCCTACATATCCTGGCCAAAGTCGGGCCAACGTCCTGACTTTC	CASSPTYPGQSRANVLTF
TRBV28	TRBD1	TRBJ1-2	few	TGTGCCAGCAGTTTAGGGACAGGGGGTTGGGATGGCTACACCTTC	CASSLGTGGWDGYTF
TRBV25-1	.	TRBJ1-1	.	TGTGCCAGCAGTGAAAAAGTCAGGACAGCCGAAGCTTTCTTT	CASSEKVRTAEAFF
TRBV7-4	TRBD1	TRBJ1-3	.	TGTGCCAGCAGCTTCAGGGGGCTCGCTGGAAACACCATATATTTT	CASSFRGLAGNTIYF
TRBV11-2	.	TRBJ2-1	.	TGTGCCAGCAGCGCCGGGGAGCGAGATGTCTTC	CASSAGERDVF
TRBV27	TRBD2	TRBJ2-7	.	TGTGCCAGCAGTTTTTTTAGCGGGAGCTACGAGCAGTACTTC	CASSFFSGSYEQYF
TRBV4-3	TRBD1	TRBJ1-2	.	TGCGCCAGCAGCCACCAAAGAGGGACAGGGGGTCGGTATGGCTACACCTTC	CASSHQRGTGGRYGYTF
TRBV19	TRBD2	TRBJ2-7	.	TGTGCCAGTGGGGTGGGGACTAGACACGAGCAGTACTTC	CASGVGTRHEQYF
TRBV2	TRBD1	TRBJ1-6	.	TGTGCCAGCAGTGGGACAGGGGATAATTCACCCCTCCACTTT	CASSGTGDNSPLHF